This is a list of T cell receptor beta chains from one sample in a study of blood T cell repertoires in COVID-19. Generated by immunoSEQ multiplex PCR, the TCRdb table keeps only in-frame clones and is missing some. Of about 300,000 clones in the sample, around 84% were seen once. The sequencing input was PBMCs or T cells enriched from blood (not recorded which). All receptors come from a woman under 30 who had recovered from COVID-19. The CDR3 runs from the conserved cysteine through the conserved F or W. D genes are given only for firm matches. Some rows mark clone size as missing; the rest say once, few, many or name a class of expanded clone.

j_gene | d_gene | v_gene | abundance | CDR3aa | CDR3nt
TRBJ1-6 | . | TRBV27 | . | CASSLGLSYNSPLHF | TGTGCCAGCAGTTTAGGACTGTCCTATAATTCACCCCTCCACTTT
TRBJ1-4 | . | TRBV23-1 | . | CASSQTQFGEKLFF | TGCGCCAGCAGTCAAACACAATTTGGCGAAAAACTGTTTTTT
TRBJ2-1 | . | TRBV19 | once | CASIGGGRKKYNEQFF | TGTGCCAGTATAGGCGGCGGAAGGAAAAAGTACAATGAGCAGTTCTTC
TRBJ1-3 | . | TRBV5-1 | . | CASKNISSGNTIYF | TGCGCCAGCAAAAACATCAGCTCTGGAAACACCATATATTTT
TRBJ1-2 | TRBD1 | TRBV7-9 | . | CASSNRQGTWAGYTF | TGTGCCAGCAGCAATCGACAGGGAACATGGGCGGGCTACACCTTC
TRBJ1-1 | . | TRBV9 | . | CASSIDGGSALAFF | TGTGCCAGCAGCATAGACGGCGGCTCTGCGCTAGCTTTCTTT
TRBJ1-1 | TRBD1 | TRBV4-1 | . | CASSQDRARGITEAFF | TGCGCCAGCAGCCAGGACAGGGCACGAGGAATCACTGAAGCTTTCTTT
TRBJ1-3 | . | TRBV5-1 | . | CASSLMLRRDSGNTIYF | TGCGCCAGCAGTCTAATGCTTCGACGGGATTCTGGAAACACCATATATTTT
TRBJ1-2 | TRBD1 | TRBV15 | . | CATSRDRANYGYTF | TGTGCCACCTCTCGGGACAGAGCTAACTATGGCTACACCTTC
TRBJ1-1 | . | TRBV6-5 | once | CASSFRAGSGPEAFF | TGTGCCAGCAGTTTTCGAGCGGGTTCGGGCCCTGAAGCTTTCTTT
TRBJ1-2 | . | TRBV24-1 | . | CATSGNDRLGGYTF | TGTGCCACCAGTGGTAACGACAGGCTGGGGGGCTACACCTTC
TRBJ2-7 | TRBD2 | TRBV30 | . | CAWSSGLAGVKQYF | TGTGCCTGGAGTTCAGGACTAGCGGGGGTCAAGCAGTACTTC
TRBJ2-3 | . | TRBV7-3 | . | CASSLGLAGDTQYF | TGTGCCAGCAGCTTAGGGCTAGCCGGAGATACGCAGTATTTT
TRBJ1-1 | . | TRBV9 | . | CASSVDTGGTEAFF | TGTGCCAGCAGCGTAGATACGGGGGGAACTGAAGCTTTCTTT
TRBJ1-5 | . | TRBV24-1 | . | CATSDLSIPGRFGNQPQHF | TGTGCCACCAGTGATTTGAGTATCCCCGGGAGGTTTGGCAATCAGCCCCAGCATTTT
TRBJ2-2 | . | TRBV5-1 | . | CASSRGSTGELFF | TGCGCCAGCAGTAGGGGGAGCACCGGGGAGCTGTTTTTT
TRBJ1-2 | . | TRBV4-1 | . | CASTGVRVGDYGYTF | TGCGCCAGCACGGGGGTCAGGGTTGGTGACTATGGCTACACCTTC
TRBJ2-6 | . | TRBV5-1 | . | CASSLSISGANVLTF | TGCGCCAGCAGCTTATCTATCTCTGGGGCCAACGTCCTGACTTTC
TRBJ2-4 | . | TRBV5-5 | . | CASSPSPGKNIQYF | TGTGCCAGCAGTCCCAGCCCAGGGAAAAACATTCAGTACTTC
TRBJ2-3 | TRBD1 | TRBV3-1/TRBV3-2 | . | CASDGTGTENTQYF | TGTGCCAGCGATGGGACAGGGACCGAAAATACGCAGTATTTT
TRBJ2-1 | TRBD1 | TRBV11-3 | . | CASSPRDGTGGAYNEQFF | TGTGCCAGCAGCCCTAGGGATGGGACAGGGGGGGCCTACAATGAGCAGTTCTTC
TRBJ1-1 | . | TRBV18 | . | CASSPAGQNTEAFF | TGTGCCAGCTCACCGGCAGGACAGAACACTGAAGCTTTCTTT
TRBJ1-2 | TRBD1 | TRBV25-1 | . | CASRGPGQRPEGYTF | TGTGCCAGCAGGGGACCGGGACAGCGCCCCGAGGGCTACACCTTC
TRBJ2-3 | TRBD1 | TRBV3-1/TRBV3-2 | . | CASSHLSTGRRDTQYF | TGTGCCAGCAGCCACCTCTCGACAGGGAGACGAGATACGCAGTATTTT
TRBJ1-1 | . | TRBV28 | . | CASRKHPGQGAFF | TGTGCCAGCAGGAAACATCCGGGACAAGGAGCTTTCTTT
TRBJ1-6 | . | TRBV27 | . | CASSLFGSPLHF | TGTGCCAGCAGTTTATTCGGGTCACCCCTCCACTTT
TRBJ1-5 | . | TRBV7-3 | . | CASSLTADQPQHF | TGTGCCAGCAGCTTAACGGCGGATCAGCCCCAGCATTTT
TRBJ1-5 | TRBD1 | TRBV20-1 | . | CSASLTGQGAQPQHF | TGCAGTGCTAGTCTAACGGGACAGGGGGCCCAGCCCCAGCATTTT
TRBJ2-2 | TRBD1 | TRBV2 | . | CASGTGVRTGELFF | TGTGCCAGCGGTACAGGGGTTCGCACCGGGGAGCTGTTTTTT
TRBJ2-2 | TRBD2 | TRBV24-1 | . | CATSENSGGNTGELFF | TGTGCCACCAGCGAGAATAGCGGGGGGAACACCGGGGAGCTGTTTTTT
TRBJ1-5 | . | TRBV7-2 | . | CASSLFTHQPQHF | TGTGCCAGCAGCCTATTTACTCATCAGCCCCAGCATTTT
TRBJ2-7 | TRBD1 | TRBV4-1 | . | CASSPGQGPSYEQYF | TGCGCCAGCAGCCCAGGACAGGGCCCATCCTACGAGCAGTACTTC
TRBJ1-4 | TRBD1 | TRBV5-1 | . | CASSVQGLYATNEKLFF | TGCGCCAGCAGCGTACAGGGGCTCTATGCAACTAATGAAAAACTGTTTTTT
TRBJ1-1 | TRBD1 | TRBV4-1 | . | CASSQVLQGKTEAFF | TGCGCCAGCAGCCAAGTCCTACAGGGGAAAACTGAAGCTTTCTTT
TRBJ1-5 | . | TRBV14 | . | CASSQLGHQPQHF | TGTGCCAGCAGCCAACTGGGGCATCAGCCCCAGCATTTT
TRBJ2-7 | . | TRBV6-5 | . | CASSYRRGHSSYEQYF | TGTGCCAGCAGTTACCGCAGGGGTCACTCTTCCTACGAGCAGTACTTC
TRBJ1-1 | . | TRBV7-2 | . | CASSFSSGTEAFF | TGTGCCAGCAGCTTCTCCTCGGGCACTGAAGCTTTCTTT
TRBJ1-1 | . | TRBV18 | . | CASSPQGLKTEAFF | TGTGCCAGCTCCCCCCAGGGGCTGAAGACTGAAGCTTTCTTT
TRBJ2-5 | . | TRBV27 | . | CASSTQAWETQYF | TGTGCCAGCAGTACCCAGGCCTGGGAGACCCAGTACTTC
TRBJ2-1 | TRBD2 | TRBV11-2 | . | CASSLGAGGPGRRFF | TGTGCCAGCAGCTTAGGAGCGGGAGGGCCCGGGCGGCGGTTCTTC
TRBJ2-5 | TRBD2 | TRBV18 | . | CASSPGSGGAEGQETQYF | TGTGCCAGCTCACCAGGCAGCGGGGGGGCCGAGGGCCAAGAGACCCAGTACTTC
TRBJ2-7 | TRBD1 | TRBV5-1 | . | CASSFITGGTYSYEQYF | TGCGCCAGCAGCTTCATAACAGGGGGAACTTACTCCTACGAGCAGTACTTC
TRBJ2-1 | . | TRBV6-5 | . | CASSYSPGRIGNEQFF | TGTGCCAGCAGTTACTCCCCGGGTAGGATTGGGAATGAGCAGTTCTTC
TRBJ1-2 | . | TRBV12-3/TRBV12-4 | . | CASSSHRVSYTF | TGTGCCAGCAGTTCTCACAGGGTTAGCTACACCTTC
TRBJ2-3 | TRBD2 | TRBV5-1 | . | CASSLLGTSWGDTQYF | TGCGCCAGCAGCTTGCTAGGGACTAGCTGGGGGGATACGCAGTATTTT
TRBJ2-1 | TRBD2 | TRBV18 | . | CASSPPASGSGEQFF | TGTGCCAGCTCACCACCCGCTAGCGGGAGTGGTGAGCAGTTCTTC
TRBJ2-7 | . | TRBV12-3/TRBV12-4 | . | CASMGGGGEQYF | TGTGCCAGCATGGGTGGGGGAGGCGAGCAGTACTTC
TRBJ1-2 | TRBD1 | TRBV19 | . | CASSPGGRTGHDLWNYGYTF | TGTGCCAGCAGCCCCGGTGGACGGACAGGGCACGACCTATGGAACTATGGCTACACCTTC
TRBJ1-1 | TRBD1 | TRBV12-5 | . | CASGDRGNTEAFF | TGTGCTAGTGGGGACAGGGGGAACACTGAAGCTTTCTTT
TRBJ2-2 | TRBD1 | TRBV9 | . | CASSLGTGNTGELFF | TGTGCCAGCAGCCTCGGGACAGGGAATACCGGGGAGCTGTTTTTT
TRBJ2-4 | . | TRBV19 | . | CASSGGAWAKNIQYF | TGTGCCAGTAGTGGGGGGGCATGGGCCAAAAACATTCAGTACTTC
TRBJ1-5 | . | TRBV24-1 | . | CATSERGQPQHF | TGTGCCACCAGTGAGAGAGGTCAGCCCCAGCATTTT
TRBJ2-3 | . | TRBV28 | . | CASRGLTDTQYF | TGTGCCAGCAGGGGGCTAACAGATACGCAGTATTTT
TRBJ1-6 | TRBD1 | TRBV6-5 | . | CASRRQGYNSPLHF | TGTGCCAGCAGGCGACAGGGTTATAATTCACCCCTCCACTTT